The entry below describes one T cell receptor (beta chain). Its binding antigen is unknown. One base away there is no much larger clone; base qualities are not given. This sample was included in a study of regulatory T cells in long-lasting Graves disease (dated by TCRdb to 2020 to 2022). General notes on the study: In the newly diagnosed Graves' disease group, patients had been taking antithyroid drugs for less than 3 months. The study was conducted in China and was registered as a clinical trial. A total of about 33 samples underwent TCR sequencing: some 13 from persistent and 20 from newly diagnosed Graves' disease patients. Peripheral blood TCR sequencing and RNA sequencing compared persistent Graves' disease patients with newly diagnosed Graves' disease patients. Paper-wide results and their limitations: The authors acknowledged the small sample size as a limitation that may reduce accuracy. Compared with newly diagnosed patients, persistent Graves' disease patients had lower TCR Shannon entropy and fewer highly expanded clones, which suggests clonal expansion. Only peripheral blood was studied, because thyroid tissue, the primary lesion, was inaccessible. Preferential use of TRBV28, TRBJ1-2 and TRBJ2-5 was observed in persistent disease, whereas TRBV20-1 and TRBJ2-1 were favored in newly diagnosed disease. Sequencing and analysis were limited to the TCR beta chain. More public clonotypes were shared among persistent patients (under 3,000) than among newly diagnosed patients (over 900).

There are 17 amino acids in the CDR3, from cysteine to phenylalanine inclusive. Solely the CDR3 DNA is kept, with 51 bases framed from the first base. Trimming takes 5 bases off V and 0 bases off J; junction bases not matched to a gene: 10. Via the germline V gene, CDR1 is MDHEN and CDR2 SYDVKM. Receptor libraries were prepared by multiplex PCR. These reads were obtained on an Illumina HiSeq 4000. CDR3 regions were amplified by Arm-PCR with iRepertoire HTBI primers to construct TCR beta libraries. PCR products were gel purified before sequencing. Regarding the original processing steps: A total of fewer than 80 TRBV and under 15 TRBJ segments were identified across samples and were used for gene usage analysis of CDR3 amino acid clonotypes. Filtered high-quality paired reads were merged into contigs using COPE and FqMerger. BLAST was used to align contigs to IMGT TRBV, TRBD and TRBJ reference genes, with CDR3 defined following IMGT. Clonotypes above 0.1% frequency were classified as highly expanded clones. Shannon entropy was used to measure repertoire diversity, and the Gini coefficient was used to measure V-J evenness. A clonotype was considered public if more than one individual shared it. TCRdb reran the public reads through fastp at Q25 and MiXCR, keeping productive beta chains. All rows with the same CDR3 protein become a single entry with the most common DNA and genes. Here the V and J calls rest on TCRdb's processing, not on the authors' analysis. A total of almost 450,000 distinct CDR3 sequences appear in this sample, roughly 15% of them only once. The leading ten clones occupy 9.5% to 12% of the sample.

This specimen's time point label, per the study, means: newly diagnosed GD, antithyroid drugs for less than 3 months. For both TCR sequencing and RNA sequencing, RNA was extracted from PBMCs in TRIzol. The diagnosis of Graves' disease was made according to American Thyroid Association guidelines. Patients were recruited from an endocrinology department in Xi'an, China. Each patient gave about 8.1 milliliters of peripheral blood, collected in an EDTA anticoagulant tube. Ficoll Paque Plus density gradient separation was used to isolate PBMCs, and no further T cell sorting was performed. An Agilent 2100 Bioanalyzer and agarose gel were used to assess RNA quality, and a NanoDrop 2000 was used to measure RNA concentration. In addition, the sample was reused for a study of T cells in Graves' hyperthyroidism and ophthalmopathy. In that second paper, the authors write: A patient counted as having stable Graves' hyperthyroidism if no progression to ophthalmopathy occurred over 18 months of follow-up. Hyperthyroidism patients were newly diagnosed, had a disease duration of under 2 months, and were aged 18 to 65 years. The study excluded patients with uncontrolled infections, other autoimmune diseases, pregnancy or lactation. Diagnoses relied on clinical symptoms, serum thyroxine and TRAb, thyroid ultrasound and orbital computed tomography. The TCR CDR3 was subjected to a first round of RT-PCR using the HTBI primer set and the Qiagen OneStep RT-PCR kit. Most expanded thyroid clonotypes (frequency above 0.001) were also found in blood, which suggests that blood repertoires may mirror thyroid immune responses. Ophthalmopathy was separated from stable hyperthyroidism by a 13 V-J signature model, with approximately 86% sensitivity and approximately 81% specificity obtained in cross-validation and 80%/75% obtained in testing. In validation, progression to ophthalmopathy was predicted by the model with nearly 71% sensitivity and roughly 76% specificity, a median of approximately 6.5 months before onset. To identify TCR V-J signatures that set the groups apart, the researchers used a discovery cohort of 100 patients, made up of 43 with Graves' ophthalmopathy and around 58 with stable Graves' hyperthyroidism. Prospective prediction of ophthalmopathy was tested in an independent validation cohort consisting of about 20 hyperthyroidism patients and some 15 patients who later progressed to ophthalmopathy. The 90 or so discovery patients were randomly split 7:3 into training and test sets. In several Graves' hyperthyroidism patients, the study also compared T-cell repertoires from thyroid tissue with T-cell repertoires from blood. Once sampling was done, hyperthyroidism patients were given methimazole at a starting dose of 30 mg daily, whereas ophthalmopathy patients were given high-dose intravenous methylprednisolone. Libraries were constructed in a second round of multiplex PCR, after which size selection and purification were performed. Paired-end sequencing of the libraries was performed with 100 bp reads on an Illumina HiSeq2000. SOAPnuke was used to process the raw data, with reads discarded if the reads contained adapters or uncalled bases, had a mean Phred below 15, or lacked an exact constant-primer or identifier match. COPE v1.2.5 was used to merge the high-quality paired reads, and each unique nucleotide sequence was defined as a clonotype. MiTCR v1.1 was used to align the clonotypes against IMGT TRBV, TRBD and TRBJ reference segments. Only V-J combinations with frequency above 0.0001, covering roughly 99% of repertoires, were analysed. A TCS score was defined as the ratio of F50 (clonal expansion) to E x V (chaos), with BLOSUM62-based TCRdist applied between CDR3 peptides within each V-J. Welch's t-statistics and random forest reduced around 520 V-J features to under 15, which were used in a naive Bayes classifier (R e1071). Sample size was not statistically predetermined, and blinding of investigators to group allocation was not performed. The paper reports TCR Vbeta CDR3 sequencing of some 140 peripheral blood samples: approximately 41 ophthalmopathy, fewer than 80 hyperthyroidism and around 17 progressor patients.

This chain joins TRBV28 to TRBJ1-5, with 7 middle bases fitting TRBD1. The source was peripheral blood mononuclear cells (PBMCs), collected at new diagnosis, from a patient treated with antithyroid drugs. This clonotype originated in a woman in her 30s with Graves disease. Donor details come from another sample of the same person, matched by shared clones. The DNA sequence reads TGTGCCAGCAGTGCGGACAGGTCACCAACTAGCAATCAGCCCCAGCATTTT. Translated, it reads CASSADRSPTSNQPQHF.